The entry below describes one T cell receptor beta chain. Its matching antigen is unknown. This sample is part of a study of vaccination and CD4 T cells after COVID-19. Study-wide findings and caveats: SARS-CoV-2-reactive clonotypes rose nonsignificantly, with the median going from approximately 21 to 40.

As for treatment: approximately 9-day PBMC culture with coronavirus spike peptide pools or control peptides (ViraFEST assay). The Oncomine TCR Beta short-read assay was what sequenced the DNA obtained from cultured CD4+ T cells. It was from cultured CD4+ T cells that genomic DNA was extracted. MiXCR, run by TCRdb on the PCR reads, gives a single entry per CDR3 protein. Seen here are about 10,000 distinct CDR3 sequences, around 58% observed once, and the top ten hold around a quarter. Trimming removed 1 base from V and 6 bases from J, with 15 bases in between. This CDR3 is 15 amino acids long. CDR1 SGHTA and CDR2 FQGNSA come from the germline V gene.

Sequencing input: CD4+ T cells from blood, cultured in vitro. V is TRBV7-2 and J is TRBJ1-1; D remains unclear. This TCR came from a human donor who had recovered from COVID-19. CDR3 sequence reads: CASSLGHPDPSEAFF. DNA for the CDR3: TGTGCCAGCAGCTTAGGCCACCCAGACCCCTCTGAAGCTTTCTTT.